This T cell receptor beta chain comes out of a study of OX40 agonist ivuxolimab in advanced cancers. Study as a whole: Given to patients was ivuxolimab, an agonistic anti-OX40 (CD134) antibody. Partial responses were seen in three patients, one with hepatocellular carcinoma and two with cutaneous melanoma. Previous treatment with anti-PD-1, anti-PD-L1 or anti-CTLA-4 therapy was allowed; under 50% had received some.

Blood sampling was done at baseline, cycle 4 day 1, and cycle 7 day 1. The table came from immunoSEQ multiplex PCR; TCRdb's copy has only in-frame clones and leaves some out. The profile shows around 94,000 clones, 90% to 95% of them singletons. Germline V gene lookup returns CDR1 LGHNA and CDR2 YNFKEQ. The CDR3 is 16 amino acids. V trimming: 4 bases; J trimming: 5 bases; junction bases outside the gene matches: 11. This specimen was CD4+ or CD8+ T cells sorted from blood, taken in a trial of the OX40 agonist ivuxolimab. The chain joins TRBV4-2 to TRBJ1-2; 9 bases align to TRBD1. This receptor was taken from an adult with an advanced solid tumor such as melanoma, head and neck, liver or kidney cancer. The CDR3 sequence: CASSLPGQGGVYGYTF. The CDR3 nucleotides read TGTGCCAGCAGCCTCCCGGGACAGGGAGGGGTTTATGGCTACACCTTC.